This TCR beta chain was observed in a study of T cells after yellow fever vaccination. General study findings and limits: CD4 and CD8 compartments shared a small share of clonotypes.

Germline values: CDR1 KGHSH, CDR2 LQKENI. Deletions cut 3 bases from V and 3 bases from J, with 14 bases between. This CDR3 has 16 amino acids. The table lists this clonotype with many counts. Its specificity is not known. In TCRdb, the 5' RACE reads were re-called with MiXCR into one record per CDR3 protein. Of about 310,000 distinct CDR3 sequences in the sample, around 4% were seen once. This TCR derives from a man aged 18-30 years who received the YFV17D yellow fever vaccine. The chain carries TRBV18 and TRBJ2-2; D not certain. Sequenced material: PBMCs, taken on the day of the yellow fever booster vaccination. CDR3 loop: CASSPFTAGDTGELFF. CDR3 nucleotides: TGTGCCAGCTCACCGTTCACGGCCGGAGACACCGGGGAGCTGTTTTTT.